These 14 T cell receptor beta chains share one sample of origin, sequenced in a study of TIL therapy for anti-PD-1-resistant metastatic lung cancer. Time point given: pre-treatment sample, taken before nivolumab and TIL therapy. The immunoSEQ assay was v3. Only in-frame clones appear in the TCRdb table, and some are missing; sequencing was by immunoSEQ multiplex PCR. The sample contains fewer than 40,000 clones, 74% of which appear only once. The sequences come from blood, collected at baseline. These receptors were taken from a woman between 25 and 85 years old with non-small cell lung cancer.

V is TRBV15 and J is TRBJ2-7; 11 bases match TRBD2. Germline trimming cut 1 base from V and 3 bases from J; bases unmatched to any gene: 8. Germline loops: CDR1 LNHNV, CDR2 YYDKDF (reference sequence). The CDR3 extends over 17 amino acids. CDR3 protein: CATSRARTSGSHYEQYF. The DNA for the CDR3 is TGTGCCACCAGCAGAGCGCGGACTAGCGGGTCCCACTACGAGCAGTACTTC. The full variable domain, its missing parts supplied by reference TRBV15 and TRBJ2-7, is DAMVIQNPRYQVTQFGKPVTLSCSQTLNHNVMYWYQQKSSQAPKLLFHYYDKDFNNEADTPDNFQSRRPNTSFCFLDIRSPGLGDTAMYLCATSRARTSGSHYEQYFGPGTRLTVT.

V usage is TRBV6-5 and J usage is TRBJ2-7; D is unclear. Germline CDR1 and CDR2: MNHEY and SVGAGI. V was trimmed by 2 bases and J by 4 bases, leaving 15 bases between them. There are 15 residues in the CDR3. CDR3 region: CASSYAGMQMYEQYF. The CDR3 DNA sequence: TGTGCCAGCAGTTACGCTGGGATGCAAATGTACGAGCAGTACTTC.

V is TRBV5-6 and J is TRBJ2-1; perhaps TRBD1 as D (5 bases). This CDR3 region has 13 residues. The V and J ends lost 1 base and 9 bases respectively, with 11 bases between them. The germline V gene has CDR1 SGHDT and CDR2 YYEEEE. In DNA, the CDR3 is TGTGCCAGCAGCTTGAGGGGTATTGGTGAGCAGTTCTTC. Protein product: CASSLRGIGEQFF. Combining the CDR3 with reference TRBV5-6 and TRBJ2-1 gives the whole variable domain DAGVTQSPTHLIKTRGQQVTLRCSPKSGHDTVSWYQQALGQGPQFIFQYYEEEERQRGNFPDRFSGHQFPNYSSELNVNALLLGDSALYLCASSLRGIGEQFFGPGTRLTVL.

J is TRBJ1-5 and V is TRBV7-6, with D unclear. The better agreement between TRBJ2-3 and the DNA end casts doubt on the J call. Germline CDR1 and CDR2: SGHVS and FNYEAQ. The CDR3 has 13 amino acids. The CDR3, as DNA: TGTGCCAGCAGCTTAGAATACAATCAGCCCCAGTATTTT. Its translation is CASSLEYNQPQYF.

V gene TRBV30 combines with J gene TRBJ2-7; the match to TRBD1 covers 8 bases. V was pared by 6 bases and J by 2 bases, with 3 bases of the junction left unmatched. This CDR3 spans 12 amino acids. Germline CDR1 and CDR2: GTSNPN and SVGIG (reference sequence). CDR3 in amino acids: CACQTGAYEQYF. CDR3 bases: TGTGCCTGTCAGACAGGGGCCTACGAGCAGTACTTC.

This clone turned up a few times. Here the CDR3 DNA reads TGTGCCAGCAGTGAATATAGGGGAAAGAACACTGAAGCTTTCTTT. The encoded protein is CASSEYRGKNTEAFF. The chain is built from TRBV25-1 and TRBJ1-1, with a tentative D call TRBD1 (5 bases). Between the trimmed V and J ends, which lost 0 bases and 1 base, there was a span of 9 bases. The CDR3 is made up of 15 amino acids. Germline V gene data show CDR1 as MGHDK and CDR2 as SYGVNS.

This clone has only one observation. This rearrangement joins TRBV30 to TRBJ2-5; D tentatively fits TRBD1 or TRBD2 (5 bases each). The CDR3 has 14 amino acids. CDR1 and CDR2 from the germline V gene are GTSNPN and SVGIG (reference sequence). Trimming took off 4 bases at V and 5 bases at J, with 17 bases between the two ends. CDR3 coding DNA: TGTGCCTGGAATCTACCAGGGACGGAGGAGACCCAGTACTTC. This translates into CAWNLPGTEETQYF.

This clone was detected only a few times. V and J are TRBV25-1 and TRBJ2-7; D may correspond to TRBD1 or TRBD2 (5 bases each). This CDR3 spans 14 amino acids. The germline gives CDR1 MGHDK, CDR2 SYGVNS. V gave up 4 bases and J gave up 7 bases, with 17 bases separating them. In nucleotides, the CDR3 is TGTGCCAGCAGTGGGTCGATGGGGACCGGGGAGCAGTACTTC. As protein: CASSGSMGTGEQYF.

J is TRBJ2-5 and V is TRBV14; D is uncertain. CDR1 SGHDN and CDR2 FVKESK come from the germline V gene. Trimming cost V 10 bases and J 2 bases, with 11 bases left between them. The CDR3 spans 12 residues. Here the CDR3 DNA reads TGTGCCAAAGACGGACGGCAAGAGACCCAGTACTTC. Its protein product is CAKDGRQETQYF.

The V call is TRBV7-9, the J call TRBJ2-3; D might be TRBD2 (5 bases). Trimming left V 3 bases short and J 6 bases short, with 16 bases between. In germline, CDR1 is SEHNR, CDR2 FQNEAQ (reference sequence). This CDR3 is 15 amino acids long. DNA for the CDR3: TGTGCCAGCAGCTTGACCGGAGAGGGTCGCGATACGCAGTATTTT. Protein sequence: CASSLTGEGRDTQYF.

V is TRBV5-8 and J is TRBJ2-7; the D is unclear. Germline V gene data show CDR1 as SGHTS and CDR2 as YDEGEE. The CDR3 has 13 amino acids. The V end was cut by 5 bases, the J end by 9 bases, with 18 bases between. In nucleotides, the CDR3 is TGTGCCAGCAGGCCATATACCGGGCAAACGCAGTACTTC. Translating gives CASRPYTGQTQYF.

This chain joins TRBV11-2 and TRBJ2-5, with 11 bases lining up with TRBD2. The J segment lost 5 bases and the V segment lost 5 bases, leaving 7 bases of the junction unmatched. Per the germline V gene, CDR1 is SGHAT and CDR2 is FQNNGV. This CDR3 has 15 residues. The CDR3 DNA reads TGTGCCAGCAGCCACTTAGCGGGAGGGCCGGAGACCCAGTACTTC. This sequence encodes CASSHLAGGPETQYF.

This sequence joins TRBV11-3 and TRBJ2-7; 9 bases are a match to TRBD1. Germline values: CDR1 SGHNT, CDR2 YENEEA. The CDR3 length is 14 residues. The trim removed 5 bases at V and 2 bases at J, leaving 4 bases unmatched. The CDR3 loop reads CASSPRTGAYEQYF. CDR3 in DNA: TGTGCCAGCAGCCCCAGGACAGGGGCCTACGAGCAGTACTTC.

This chain links TRBV7-6 with TRBJ2-7; 8 bases fit TRBD1. The germline V gene has CDR1 SGHVS and CDR2 FNYEAQ. The J segment lost 2 bases and the V segment lost 5 bases, leaving 5 bases of the junction unmatched. The CDR3 has 14 amino acids. CDR3: CASSRGQEAYEQYF. CDR3 nucleotides: TGTGCCAGCAGCCGGGGACAGGAGGCCTACGAGCAGTACTTC.